This T cell receptor (beta chain) was sequenced for a study of cytomegalovirus exposure and HLA in healthy donors. Study-level background: In an early release, HLA-typed donors contributed tens of millions of unique TCR sequences.

PCR involved 60 Vbeta and 13 Jbeta primers. Profiling relied on immunoSEQ multiplex PCR, and the TCRdb table lists in-frame clones only, not all of them. The sample carries some 130,000 clones, about 80% recorded once. The study's findings and limits: The records held CMV serostatus as the only immune exposure information. The authors later found HLA-associated TCR beta chains more clonally expanded than equally common others.

Germline CDR1 reads SGHNT; CDR2 reads YYREEE (reference sequence). Between the trimmed V and J ends, which lost 5 bases and 6 bases, there was a span of 9 bases. This CDR3 is built from 12 residues. No CMV serostatus entry exists for this donor. This clone was picked up one time. What it binds is unknown. This TCR derives from a man aged 30 to 45 in good health. The sequenced material came from PBMCs. The rearrangement links TRBV5-4 to TRBJ2-1; a possible D gene is TRBD2 (6 bases). The CDR3, as DNA: TGTGCCAGCAGGCGGGACCGCAATGAGCAGTTCTTC. Translating it yields CASRRDRNEQFF.